The entry that follows covers one T cell receptor (beta chain) sequence. These data belong to a study of CD8+ T cells in alopecia areata. Germline assignment: CDR1 SQVTM and CDR2 ANQGSEA. CDR3 size: 13 residues. Trimming left V 6 bases short and J 5 bases short, with 13 bases between. Treatment specified: oral pan-JAK inhibitor, 5-10 mg twice daily. Sampling of alopecia areata patients yielded lesional scalp punch biopsies as well as peripheral blood. Separation by sorting yielded CD4+ and CD8+ T cells from PBMCs. As the sequencing template, cDNA was produced by extracting RNA and reverse transcribing it. The method was immunoSEQ multiplex PCR; TCRdb's version includes in-frame clones alone and lacks a portion of them. The table shows fewer than 200,000 clones, with around 60% occurring only once.

The V call is TRBV29-1, the J call TRBJ2-2; TRBD1 might be the D (5 bases). The origin of this receptor is a human donor with alopecia areata. Sequencing used CD4+ T cells sorted from blood, obtained at week 24, from a patient treated with tofacitinib. The CDR3 reads CSVNQGRTGELFF. In DNA, the CDR3 is TGCAGCGTGAACCAGGGCCGAACCGGGGAGCTGTTTTTT.